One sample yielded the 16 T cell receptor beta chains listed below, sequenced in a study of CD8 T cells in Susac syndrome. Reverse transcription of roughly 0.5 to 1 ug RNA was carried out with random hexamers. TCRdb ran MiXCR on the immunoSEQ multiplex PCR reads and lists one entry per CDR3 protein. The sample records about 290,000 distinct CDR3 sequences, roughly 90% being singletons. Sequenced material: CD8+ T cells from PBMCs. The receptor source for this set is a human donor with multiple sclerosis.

CDR3 protein: CASSQEGTSGTSQYF. DNA of the CDR3: TGTGCCAGCAGCCAAGAGGGGACTAGCGGGACTAGCCAGTACTTC. This chain connects TRBV4-2 to TRBJ2-7, with 13 bases lining up with TRBD2. J gave up 10 bases and V 0 bases, and 6 bases lay outside the gene matches. The CDR3 runs to 15 residues. Germline assignment: CDR1 LGHNA and CDR2 YNFKEQ.

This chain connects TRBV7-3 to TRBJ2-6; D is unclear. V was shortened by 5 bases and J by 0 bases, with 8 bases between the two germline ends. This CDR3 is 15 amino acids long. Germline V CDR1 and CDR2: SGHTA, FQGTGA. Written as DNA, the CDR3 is TGTGCCAGCAGCGAGTGGGTCTCTGGGGCCAACGTCCTGACTTTC. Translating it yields CASSEWVSGANVLTF.

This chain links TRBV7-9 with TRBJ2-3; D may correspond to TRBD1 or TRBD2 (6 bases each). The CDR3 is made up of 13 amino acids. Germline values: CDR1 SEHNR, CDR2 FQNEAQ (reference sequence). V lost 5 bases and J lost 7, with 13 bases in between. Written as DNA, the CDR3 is TGTGCCAGCAGCGAGGGGGGCTTCAATACGCAGTATTTT. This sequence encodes CASSEGGFNTQYF.

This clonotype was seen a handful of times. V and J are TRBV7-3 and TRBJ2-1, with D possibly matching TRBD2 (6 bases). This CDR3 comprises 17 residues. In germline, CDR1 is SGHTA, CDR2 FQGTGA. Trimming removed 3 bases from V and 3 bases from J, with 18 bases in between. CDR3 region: CASSLSDYQTYYNEQFF. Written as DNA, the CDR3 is TGTGCCAGCAGCTTGTCGGACTACCAAACTTACTACAATGAGCAGTTCTTC.

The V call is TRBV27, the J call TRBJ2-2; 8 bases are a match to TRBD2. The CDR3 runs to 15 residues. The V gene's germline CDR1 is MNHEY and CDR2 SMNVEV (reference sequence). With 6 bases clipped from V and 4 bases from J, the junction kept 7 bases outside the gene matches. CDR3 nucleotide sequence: TGTGCCAGCAGCCCTGGACTAGCAGTCACCGGGGAGCTGTTTTTT. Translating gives CASSPGLAVTGELFF.

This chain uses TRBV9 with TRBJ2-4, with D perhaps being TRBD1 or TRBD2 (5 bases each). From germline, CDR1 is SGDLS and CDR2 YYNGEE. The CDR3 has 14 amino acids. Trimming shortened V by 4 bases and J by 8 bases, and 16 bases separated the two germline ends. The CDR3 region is CASSSSGTSDIQYF. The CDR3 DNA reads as TGTGCCAGCAGCTCATCAGGGACGTCGGACATTCAGTACTTC.

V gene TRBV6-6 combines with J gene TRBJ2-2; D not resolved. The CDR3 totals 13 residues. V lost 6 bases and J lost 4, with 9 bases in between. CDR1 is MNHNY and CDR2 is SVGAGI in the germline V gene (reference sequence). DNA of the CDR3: TGTGCCAGCAGCCGACGGGCCACCGGGGAGCTGTTTTTT. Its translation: CASSRRATGELFF.

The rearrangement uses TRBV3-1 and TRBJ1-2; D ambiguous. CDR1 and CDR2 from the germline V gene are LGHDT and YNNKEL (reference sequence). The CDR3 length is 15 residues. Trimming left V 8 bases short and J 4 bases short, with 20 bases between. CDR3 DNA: TGTGCCAGCGTCCTTGGCATATTGCTGGCCTATGGCTACACCTTC. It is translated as CASVLGILLAYGYTF.

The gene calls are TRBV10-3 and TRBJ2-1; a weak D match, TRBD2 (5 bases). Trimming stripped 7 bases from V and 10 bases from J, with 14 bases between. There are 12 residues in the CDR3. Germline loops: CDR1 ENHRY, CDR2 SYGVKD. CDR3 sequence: CAITLASGEQFF. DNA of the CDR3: TGTGCCATCACTTTAGCCTCGGGGGAGCAGTTCTTC.

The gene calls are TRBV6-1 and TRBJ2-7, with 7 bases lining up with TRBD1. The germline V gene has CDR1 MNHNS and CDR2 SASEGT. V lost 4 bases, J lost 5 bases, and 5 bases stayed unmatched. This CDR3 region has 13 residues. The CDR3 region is CASSATGVHEQYF. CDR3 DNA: TGTGCCAGCAGTGCTACAGGGGTACACGAGCAGTACTTC.

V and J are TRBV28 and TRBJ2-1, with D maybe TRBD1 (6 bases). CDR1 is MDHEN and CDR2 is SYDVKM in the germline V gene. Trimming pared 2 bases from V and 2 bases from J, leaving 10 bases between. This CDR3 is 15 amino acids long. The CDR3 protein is CASSLVGAAYNEQFF. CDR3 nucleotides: TGTGCCAGCAGTTTAGTGGGGGCTGCCTACAATGAGCAGTTCTTC. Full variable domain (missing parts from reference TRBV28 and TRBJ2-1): DVKVTQSSRYLVKRTGEKVFLECVQDMDHENMFWYRQDPGLGLRLIYFSYDVKMKEKGDIPEGYSVSREKKERFSLILESASTNQTSMYLCASSLVGAAYNEQFFGPGTRLTVL.

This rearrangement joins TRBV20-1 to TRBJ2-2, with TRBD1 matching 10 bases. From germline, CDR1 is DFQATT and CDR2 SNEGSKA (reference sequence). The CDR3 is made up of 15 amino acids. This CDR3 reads CSSFDRGQLGGELFF. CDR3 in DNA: TGCAGCTCTTTTGACAGGGGGCAATTAGGCGGGGAGCTGTTTTTT.

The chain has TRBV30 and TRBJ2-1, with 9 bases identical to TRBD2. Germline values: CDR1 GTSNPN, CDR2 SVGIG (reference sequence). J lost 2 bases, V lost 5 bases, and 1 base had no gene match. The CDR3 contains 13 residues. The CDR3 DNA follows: TGTGCCTGGGCGGGAGGGCCCTACAATGAGCAGTTCTTC. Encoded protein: CAWAGGPYNEQFF.

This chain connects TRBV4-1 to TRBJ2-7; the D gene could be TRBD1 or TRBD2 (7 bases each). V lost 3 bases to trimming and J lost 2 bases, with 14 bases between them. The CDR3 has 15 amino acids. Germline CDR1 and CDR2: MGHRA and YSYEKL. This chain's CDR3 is CASSHSQGGAYEQYF. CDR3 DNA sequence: TGCGCCAGCAGCCACTCCCAGGGGGGGGCCTACGAGCAGTACTTC.

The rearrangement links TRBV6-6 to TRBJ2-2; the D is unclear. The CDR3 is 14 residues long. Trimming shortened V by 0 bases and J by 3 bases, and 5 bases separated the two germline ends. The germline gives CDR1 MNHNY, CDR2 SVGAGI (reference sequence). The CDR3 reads CASSYSLYTGELFF. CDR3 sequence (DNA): TGTGCCAGCAGTTACTCATTGTACACCGGGGAGCTGTTTTTT.

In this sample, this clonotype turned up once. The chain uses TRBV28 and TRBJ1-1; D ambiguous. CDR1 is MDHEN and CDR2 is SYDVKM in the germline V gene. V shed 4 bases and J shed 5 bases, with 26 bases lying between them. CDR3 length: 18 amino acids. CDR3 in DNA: TGTGCCAGCAGTTCGACCCGGGAACCCTTGAGCCCGGGGACTGAAGCTTTCTTT. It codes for CASSSTREPLSPGTEAFF.